This TCR beta chain derives from a study of OX40 agonist ivuxolimab in advanced cancers. Study overall: Therapy given before enrollment (anti-PD-1, anti-PD-L1 or anti-CTLA-4) was allowed, and around 44% had some.

Study-level results: Expansion of clones was among the lowest in partial responders at 0.1-3.0 mg/kg.

V lost 2 bases, J lost 6 bases, and 11 bases lay in between. This CDR3 contains 15 residues. The germline CDR1 and CDR2 sequences are SEHNR and FQNEAQ (reference sequence). Autoimmune disease history or systemic immunosuppression disqualified patients. Remarks on this clone: Its antigen is currently unknown.

This table comes from immunoSEQ multiplex PCR, and its TCRdb copy is limited to in-frame clones, with some not included. The sample holds around 83,000 clones, over 75% seen once. The material was CD4+ or CD8+ T cells sorted from blood, obtained in a trial of the OX40 agonist ivuxolimab. The sequence was obtained from an adult with an advanced solid tumor such as melanoma, head and neck, liver or kidney cancer. The rearrangement uses TRBV7-9 and TRBJ1-6; D is unresolved. The CDR3, as DNA: TGTGCCAGCAGCTTAAGTCAAGGTTTTAATTCACCCCTCCACTTT. Translation gives CASSLSQGFNSPLHF.